Following are 21 T cell receptor beta chains from one sample sequenced in a study of T-cell memory formation after mild COVID-19 (dated by TCRdb to the early 2020s). Libraries were constructed by 5' RACE. The instrument was an Illumina NovaSeq 6000. TCRdb ran its own pipeline on the public reads, namely fastp trimming at Q25 and MiXCR clone calling, and kept in-frame beta chains. Rows matching on CDR3 protein sequence are summarized as one entry with the most common DNA and genes. The sample table holds roughly 150,000 distinct CDR3 sequences, of which roughly 15% were seen once. The ten largest clones capture 12% to 15% of the sample. Sequencing was done on a sample of PBMCs or a T cell subset sorted from them (not recorded which). The receptors originated from an adult woman who had mild COVID-19 (a few samples of this study predate the infection). The sample titles of this study are shuffled in the database, so cell type and time point are left out; the donor was told from shared clones.

In this sample, this clonotype turned up a few times. The chain employs TRBV11-2 and TRBJ2-2, with TRBD2 matching over 9 bases. Unmatched junction bases numbered 7, after V lost 5 bases and J lost 0 bases. The length of the CDR3 is 17 residues. Germline V gene lookup returns CDR1 SGHAT and CDR2 FQNNGV. CDR3 nucleotide sequence: TGTGCCAGCAGCCCCATGCGGGGGGGCACGAACACCGGGGAGCTGTTTTTT. It translates to CASSPMRGGTNTGELFF.

V gene TRBV5-1 combines with J gene TRBJ1-1; 9 bases are a match to TRBD1. The CDR3 runs 14 residues. V shed 2 bases, J shed 4 bases, and the junction held 3 bases outside the gene matches. Germline V CDR1 and CDR2: SGHRS, YFSETQ. The CDR3 sequence: CASSFQDRGTEAFF. The DNA of the CDR3 is TGCGCCAGCAGCTTCCAGGACAGGGGCACTGAAGCTTTCTTT.

This clonotype turned up a few times. The chain employs TRBV7-9 and TRBJ2-2; no definite D call. V was pared by 6 bases and J by 1 base, with 12 bases between. This CDR3 has 15 amino acids. Germline values: CDR1 SEHNR, CDR2 FQNEAQ (reference sequence). CDR3 amino acids: CASSSRRQNTGELFF. The CDR3 region has the DNA TGTGCCAGCAGTTCACGACGACAGAACACCGGGGAGCTGTTTTTT.

This clonotype has a handful of counts. CDR3 sequence (DNA): TGCAGTGCTAGAGGGTCCTTGCGGACCGCCGAAGGCACTGAAGCTTTCTTT. Amino acid sequence: CSARGSLRTAEGTEAFF. This chain uses TRBV20-1 with TRBJ1-1; D is ambiguous. Germline CDR1 DFQATT, CDR2 SNEGSKA (reference sequence). Trimming stripped 1 base from V and 4 bases from J, with 22 bases between. The CDR3 extends over 17 amino acids.

The chain is built from TRBV25-1 and TRBJ1-6; D remains ambiguous. Trimming stripped 5 bases from V and 5 bases from J, with 7 bases between. The germline V gene encodes CDR1 MGHDK and CDR2 SYGVNS. The CDR3 length is 13 residues. CDR3 amino acids: CASSLGNNSPLHF. The CDR3 DNA reads as TGTGCCAGCAGTCTGGGCAATAATTCACCCCTCCACTTT.

The chain uses TRBV4-1 and TRBJ1-1; D gene ambiguous. Germline-derived CDR1 and CDR2 are MGHRA and YSYEKL. The CDR3 has 15 amino acids. V lost 1 base and J 4 bases, leaving 13 bases between the germline ends. CDR3 sequence reads: CASSQAGAGSTEAFF. The CDR3 DNA reads TGCGCCAGCAGCCAAGCCGGAGCAGGCAGCACTGAAGCTTTCTTT.

The V and J genes are TRBV24-1 and TRBJ2-1, with 9 bases lining up with TRBD1. This CDR3 is 16 amino acids long. The J segment lost 2 bases and the V segment lost 4 bases, leaving 5 bases of the junction unmatched. Germline V gives CDR1 KGHDR, CDR2 SFDVKD. CDR3 protein: CATSDPGQGAYNEQFF. The CDR3 nucleotides read TGTGCCACCAGTGACCCGGGACAGGGCGCCTACAATGAGCAGTTCTTC.

There are a few counts of this clonotype. This chain connects TRBV6-5 to TRBJ2-7, with D maybe TRBD2 (5 bases). The ends were cut back, 0 bases at V and 7 bases at J, with 13 bases in the middle. Germline-derived CDR1 and CDR2 are MNHEY and SVGAGI. This CDR3 contains 14 residues. The CDR3 spells CASSYSAGRGEQYF. CDR3 coding DNA: TGTGCCAGCAGTTACTCTGCGGGTCGCGGGGAGCAGTACTTC.

This sequence joins TRBV5-1 and TRBJ1-5; D is undetermined. Germline V gives CDR1 SGHRS, CDR2 YFSETQ. Deletions cut 0 bases from V and 3 bases from J, with 10 bases between. CDR3 length: 15 amino acids. This chain's CDR3 is CASSLGPGTNQPQHF. The CDR3 DNA reads as TGCGCCAGCAGCTTGGGGCCAGGAACCAATCAGCCCCAGCATTTT.

As for this clonotype: The junction departs from germline at one end; a sequencing error may be responsible. The V gene is TRBV14, the J gene TRBJ2-5; weak D call: TRBD2 (5 bases). CDR1 and CDR2 from the germline V gene are SGHDN and FVKESK. This CDR3 is built from 13 residues. The CDR3 sequence: CARSRRGSETQYF. The CDR3 DNA follows: TGTGCCAGAAGCCGCCGAGGGTCGGAGACCCAGTACTTC.

This clonotype was counted many times. The chain carries TRBV29-1 and TRBJ2-7; the match to TRBD1 covers 11 bases. Germline V lookup: CDR1 SQVTM, CDR2 ANQGSEA. This CDR3 region has 14 residues. V was clipped by 4 bases and J by 4 bases; unmatched bases: 6. This CDR3 is CSVVDRGRRYEQYF. The CDR3 DNA sequence: TGCAGCGTTGTGGACAGGGGGCGAAGGTACGAGCAGTACTTC.

This clonotype showed up just a few times. This chain joins TRBV7-2 and TRBJ2-5, with D hard to call. V was trimmed by 1 base and J by 4 bases, leaving 7 bases between them. This CDR3 spans 13 amino acids. Germline V gives CDR1 SGHTA, CDR2 FQGNSA. The chain's CDR3 is CASSLVQRETQYF. The CDR3 DNA reads TGTGCCAGCAGCTTAGTACAGAGAGAGACCCAGTACTTC.

This clonotype was observed a single time. CDR3 region: CASSPGANTEAFF. CDR3 nucleotide sequence: TGTGCCAGCTCACCAGGGGCGAACACTGAAGCTTTCTTT. The chain is built from TRBV18 and TRBJ1-1; D is possibly TRBD1 (5 bases). This CDR3 is built from 13 residues. The V gene's germline CDR1 is KGHSH and CDR2 LQKENI. Between the trimmed V and J ends, which lost 2 bases and 1 base, there was a span of 5 bases.

This clonotype was detected many times. The CDR3 DNA is TGTGCCAGCAGTCTAGGGGGACTAGCGGGAGACAATGAGCAGTTCTTC. It translates to CASSLGGLAGDNEQFF. The chain recombines TRBV28 with TRBJ2-1; 14 nucleotides line up with TRBD2. Losses at the gene ends were 5 bases for V and 5 bases for J; bases not matched to a gene: 5. Germline V CDR1 and CDR2: MDHEN, SYDVKM. CDR3 length equals 16 residues. The variable domain in full, with the rest retrieved from reference TRBV28 and TRBJ2-1, is DVKVTQSSRYLVKRTGEKVFLECVQDMDHENMFWYRQDPGLGLRLIYFSYDVKMKEKGDIPEGYSVSREKKERFSLILESASTNQTSMYLCASSLGGLAGDNEQFFGPGTRLTVL.

This clonotype showed up many times. The chain has TRBV7-2 and TRBJ2-7, with D possibly TRBD2 on 6 matching bases. V shed 5 bases and J shed 7 bases, with 12 bases lying between them. The CDR3 contains 12 residues. Germline V CDR1 and CDR2: SGHTA, FQGNSA. The CDR3: CASSPSRGEQYF. In DNA form, the CDR3 reads TGTGCCAGCAGCCCATCCCGGGGGGAGCAGTACTTC.

This clonotype has just a few counts. The V gene is TRBV9, the J gene TRBJ1-6, with 11 nucleotides matching TRBD1. Germline V lookup: CDR1 SGDLS, CDR2 YYNGEE. CDR3 length: 16 residues. V dropped 4 bases and J dropped 11; count of bases not matched to a gene: 11. CDR3 sequence: CASSPRGQGALAPLHF. The CDR3, as DNA: TGTGCCAGCAGCCCGAGAGGACAGGGGGCTTTGGCACCCCTCCACTTT.

There are a few counts of this clonotype. This sequence joins TRBV4-2 and TRBJ2-2, with D tentatively TRBD1 (5 bases). CDR1 is LGHNA and CDR2 is YNFKEQ in the germline V gene. CDR3 length: 16 residues. Trimming cost V 0 bases and J 6 bases, with 14 bases left between them. CDR3 amino acids: CASSQEGVRVAGELFF. In DNA form, the CDR3 reads TGTGCCAGCAGCCAAGAAGGGGTCAGGGTAGCCGGGGAGCTGTTTTTT.

This chain joins TRBV7-6 and TRBJ2-7, with TRBD2 matching 12 bases. The germline CDR1 and CDR2 sequences are SGHVS and FNYEAQ. J gave up 6 bases and V 4 bases, and 4 bases lay outside the gene matches. CDR3 length equals 14 residues. The CDR3 nucleotides read TGTGCCAGCAGCTCGCTAGCGGGAGGGCGCGAGCAGTACTTC. Its translation: CASSSLAGGREQYF.

This rearrangement joins TRBV11-2 to TRBJ2-5; D might be TRBD2 (6 bases). V was clipped by 4 bases and J by 5 bases, with 20 bases between them. This CDR3 has 16 residues. The germline CDR1 and CDR2 sequences are SGHAT and FQNNGV. The CDR3 protein is CASSSTSGLRTETQYF. The CDR3 region has the DNA TGTGCCAGCAGCTCGACTAGTGGACTCCGAACGGAGACCCAGTACTTC.

In its sample, this clonotype was seen many times. The chain couples TRBV5-1 to TRBJ2-1; maybe TRBD2 (7 bases). The CDR3 contains 16 residues. V lost 0 bases, J lost 6 bases, and 16 bases lay in between. Per germline, CDR1 SGHRS and CDR2 YFSETQ. CDR3 in amino acids: CASSLEGGGAGNEQFF. In DNA form, the CDR3 reads TGCGCCAGCAGCTTGGAAGGTGGGGGGGCCGGCAATGAGCAGTTCTTC.

This clonotype was counted only a few times. The chain uses TRBV20-1 and TRBJ2-1, with D possibly matching TRBD1 (5 bases). Trimming took off 6 bases at V and 8 bases at J, with 17 bases between the two ends. The CDR3 has 13 amino acids. CDR1 is DFQATT, CDR2 SNEGSKA, per germline (reference sequence). The CDR3 loop reads CSAPIPGPDEQFF. As DNA, the CDR3 is TGCAGTGCCCCAATTCCAGGGCCCGATGAGCAGTTCTTC.